These T cell receptor beta chains were read from a single sample in a study of T cell responses to AZD1222 COVID-19 vaccine. Sequenced by immunoSEQ multiplex PCR; TCRdb stores in-frame clones only, minus some. The sample includes more than 95,000 clones, about 91% of them seen just once. The sequences come from peripheral blood, collected on day 0 of AZD1222 vaccination. Receptor source: an adult in good health. Both conserved end residues are part of each CDR3. D genes are given only for firm matches. The size entry is marked missing in some rows and otherwise reads once, few, many or a size class.

abundance: .
v_gene: TRBV7-9
d_gene: .
j_gene: TRBJ2-3
CDR3aa: CASSLASVPDTQYF
CDR3nt: TGTGCCAGCAGCTTGGCTAGCGTCCCAGATACGCAGTATTTT

abundance: .
v_gene: TRBV28
d_gene: .
j_gene: TRBJ1-4
CDR3aa: CASSPDSALEKLFF
CDR3nt: TGTGCCAGCAGTCCGGACAGCGCCCTCGAAAAACTGTTTTTT

abundance: .
v_gene: TRBV18
d_gene: TRBD1
j_gene: TRBJ1-5
CDR3aa: CASSPPGGSNQPQHF
CDR3nt: TGTGCCAGCTCACCGCCAGGGGGTAGCAATCAGCCCCAGCATTTT

abundance: .
v_gene: TRBV12-5
d_gene: TRBD1
j_gene: TRBJ2-1
CDR3aa: CASGTGQGLNEQFF
CDR3nt: TGTGCTAGTGGAACGGGACAGGGACTGAATGAGCAGTTCTTC

abundance: .
v_gene: TRBV7-2
d_gene: .
j_gene: TRBJ1-3
CDR3aa: CASSRGGGNTIYF
CDR3nt: TGTGCCAGCAGCCGGGGTGGTGGAAACACCATATATTTT

abundance: .
v_gene: TRBV28
d_gene: .
j_gene: TRBJ1-2
CDR3aa: CASSPKGYGYTF
CDR3nt: TGTGCCAGCAGCCCAAAGGGCTATGGCTACACCTTC

abundance: .
v_gene: TRBV12-3/TRBV12-4
d_gene: .
j_gene: TRBJ1-1
CDR3aa: CASSLWQNTEAFF
CDR3nt: TGTGCCAGCAGTTTATGGCAGAACACTGAAGCTTTCTTT

abundance: .
v_gene: TRBV5-1
d_gene: .
j_gene: TRBJ1-2
CDR3aa: CASSLAGSDGYTF
CDR3nt: TGCGCCAGCAGCTTGGCAGGATCAGATGGCTACACCTTC

abundance: .
v_gene: TRBV6-1
d_gene: TRBD2
j_gene: TRBJ2-7
CDR3aa: CASSEGSGRPYEQYF
CDR3nt: TGTGCCAGCAGTGAAGGTAGCGGGAGACCCTACGAGCAGTACTTC

abundance: .
v_gene: TRBV10-3
d_gene: TRBD1
j_gene: TRBJ1-6
CDR3aa: CAISFRDRNSPLHF
CDR3nt: TGTGCCATCAGTTTCCGGGACAGAAATTCACCCCTCCACTTT

abundance: .
v_gene: TRBV6-5
d_gene: .
j_gene: TRBJ1-3
CDR3aa: CASRIQGTGNTIYF
CDR3nt: TGTGCCAGCAGGATACAGGGTACTGGAAACACCATATATTTT

abundance: .
v_gene: TRBV7-2
d_gene: .
j_gene: TRBJ2-5
CDR3aa: CASSLGQARETQYF
CDR3nt: TGTGCCAGCAGCTTAGGTCAGGCGAGAGAGACCCAGTACTTC

abundance: .
v_gene: TRBV2
d_gene: .
j_gene: TRBJ2-1
CDR3aa: CASRLTGTEYNEQFF
CDR3nt: TGTGCCAGCAGACTAACCGGGACGGAGTACAATGAGCAGTTCTTC

abundance: few
v_gene: TRBV5-1
d_gene: TRBD2
j_gene: TRBJ2-7
CDR3aa: CASSVVATSGRMAEQYF
CDR3nt: TGCGCCAGCAGCGTGGTAGCGACTAGCGGGAGAATGGCTGAGCAGTACTTC